These 13 T cell receptor beta chains were all obtained from the same sample, sequenced in a study of vaccination and CD4 T cells after COVID-19 (dated by TCRdb to the early 2020s). What these receptors recognize is not known. The intended sense of this specimen's treatment or condition label: 10-day PBMC culture with coronavirus spike peptide pools or control peptides (ViraFEST assay). The library was made by PCR. Sequencing instrument: Illumina iSeq 100. At the Johns Hopkins FTIC core, DNA from the cultured CD4+ T cells underwent TCR sequencing with the Oncomine TCR Beta short-read assay. TCRdb reanalyzed the raw reads on its own, using fastp at Q25 for trimming and MiXCR for clone calling, and kept in-frame beta chains. Every CDR3 protein is listed once, alongside the most common genes and DNA of its rows. Here the sample has 15,000 to 20,000 distinct CDR3 sequences; 45% occur a single time. Over 15% of the sample goes to the ten largest clones.

The sample was CD4+ T cells from blood, cultured in vitro, taken before SARS-CoV-2 vaccination. The receptor source for this set is a human donor who received a COVID-19 vaccine.

The chain has TRBV7-8 and TRBJ2-5; possible D gene TRBD2, 5 bases. Per the germline V gene, CDR1 is SGHVS and CDR2 is FQNEAQ. The CDR3 is 14 residues long. Trimming removed 5 bases from V and 5 bases from J, with 15 bases in between. CDR3 nucleotide sequence: TGTGCCAGCAGCCTTCTGGACGGGAAGGAGACCCAGTACTTC. Encoded protein: CASSLLDGKETQYF.

This clonotype qualifies as medium-sized. The chain carries TRBV20-1 and TRBJ1-2, with D possibly being TRBD1 (5 bases). The CDR3 has 14 residues. The V gene's germline CDR1 is DFQATT and CDR2 SNEGSKA (reference sequence). Between the trimmed V and J ends, which lost 5 bases and 5 bases, there was a span of 18 bases. The CDR3 spells CSAELISGGYGYTF. For the CDR3, the DNA is TGCAGTGCTGAGCTAATATCCGGGGGGTATGGCTACACCTTC.

V usage is TRBV20-1 and J usage is TRBJ1-1; weak D call: TRBD1 (5 bases). V was trimmed by 5 bases and J by 2 bases, leaving 15 bases between them. Germline loops: CDR1 DFQATT, CDR2 SNEGSKA (reference sequence). The CDR3 is 14 amino acids. This chain's CDR3 is CSASDPTVNTEAFF. As DNA, the CDR3 is TGCAGTGCTTCAGACCCGACAGTAAACACTGAAGCTTTCTTT.

V gene TRBV24-1 combines with J gene TRBJ2-5, with D uncertain. Trimming removed 0 bases from V and 0 bases from J, with 7 bases in between. The CDR3 runs 15 residues. Germline assignment: CDR1 KGHDR and CDR2 SFDVKD. The CDR3 sequence: CATSDLSADQETQYF. The CDR3 DNA reads as TGTGCCACCAGTGATTTGAGCGCAGACCAAGAGACCCAGTACTTC.

The chain uses TRBV6-1 and TRBJ1-6; TRBD1 matches at 7 bases. The CDR3 is 17 residues long. Per germline, CDR1 MNHNS and CDR2 SASEGT. V lost 10 bases, J lost 0 bases, and 12 bases stayed unmatched. The CDR3 DNA is TGTGCCACAAACCGACAGGGACGCAGCTCCTATAATTCACCCCTCCACTTT. It specifies CATNRQGRSSYNSPLHF.

The chain combines TRBV2 with TRBJ1-2; perhaps TRBD1 as D (5 bases). The germline CDR1 and CDR2 sequences are SNHLY and FYNNEI. The CDR3 is 13 residues long. V was pared by 6 bases and J by 3 bases, with 11 bases between. The CDR3 sequence: CASRVTEHYGYTF. For the CDR3, the DNA is TGTGCCAGCAGGGTGACAGAACACTATGGCTACACCTTC. Complete variable domain (other parts from reference TRBV2 and TRBJ1-2): EPEVTQTPSHQVTQMGQEVILRCVPISNHLYFYWYRQILGQKVEFLVSFYNNEISEKSEIFDDQFSVERPDGSNFTLKIRSTKLEDSAMYFCASRVTEHYGYTFGSGTRLTVV.

This chain joins TRBV20-1 and TRBJ1-2, with D maybe TRBD1 (6 bases). Between the trimmed V and J ends, which lost 4 bases and 2 bases, there was a span of 11 bases. This CDR3 has 13 residues. CDR1 and CDR2 from the germline V gene are DFQATT and SNEGSKA (reference sequence). DNA for the CDR3: TGCAGTGCTACACTAACAGGGAACTATGGCTACACCTTC. Amino acid sequence: CSATLTGNYGYTF.

The genes are TRBV20-1 and TRBJ2-7, with 9 bases that match TRBD2. The CDR3 runs to 16 residues. Losses at the gene ends were 1 base for V and 5 bases for J; bases not matched to a gene: 12. Germline V gene lookup returns CDR1 DFQATT and CDR2 SNEGSKA (reference sequence). CDR3 amino acids: CSARASGGLRTHEQYF. CDR3 sequence (DNA): TGCAGTGCTAGAGCGAGCGGGGGGCTTCGGACCCACGAGCAGTACTTC.

The chain is built from TRBV6-5 and TRBJ1-1; 7 nucleotides line up with TRBD1. The CDR3 extends over 15 amino acids. The ends lost 0 bases at V and 6 bases at J; junction bases unmatched: 7. Germline V gene sequence: CDR1 MNHEY, CDR2 SVGAGI. This CDR3 reads CASSYSAGGAAEAFF. CDR3 coding DNA: TGTGCCAGCAGTTACTCGGCAGGGGGGGCGGCTGAAGCTTTCTTT.

The chain is built from TRBV6-5 and TRBJ1-6, with a weak D call TRBD1 (6 bases). Germline V gene sequence: CDR1 MNHEY, CDR2 SVGAGI. Trimming stripped 2 bases from V and 7 bases from J, with 12 bases between. This CDR3 contains 15 residues. CDR3 sequence: CASSYAGGQNSPLHF. CDR3 nucleotide sequence: TGTGCCAGCAGTTACGCGGGGGGCCAGAATTCACCCCTCCACTTT.

This clonotype was detected a few times. The rearrangement links TRBV2 to TRBJ2-2, with 10 bases matching TRBD2. The CDR3 has 17 amino acids. V trimming: 3 bases; J trimming: 1 base; junction bases outside the gene matches: 5. Germline V gene lookup returns CDR1 SNHLY and CDR2 FYNNEI. In nucleotides, the CDR3 is TGTGCCAGCAGTGAGAAGCGGGGGGGGATGAACACCGGGGAGCTGTTTTTT. Protein: CASSEKRGGMNTGELFF. The full variable domain, completed using reference TRBV2 and TRBJ2-2, is EPEVTQTPSHQVTQMGQEVILRCVPISNHLYFYWYRQILGQKVEFLVSFYNNEISEKSEIFDDQFSVERPDGSNFTLKIRSTKLEDSAMYFCASSEKRGGMNTGELFFGEGSRLTVL.

The rearrangement uses TRBV11-2 and TRBJ2-3; TRBD2 aligns across 11 bases. CDR1 is SGHAT, CDR2 FQNNGV, per germline. This CDR3 spans 15 amino acids. J lost 4 bases, V lost 5 bases, and 5 bases had no gene match. This CDR3 is CASSRLAGQADTQYF. The CDR3 DNA reads as TGTGCCAGCAGCCGACTAGCGGGGCAGGCAGATACGCAGTATTTT.

The CDR3 loop reads CASKGPGIENQPQHF. CDR3 DNA sequence: TGTGCCAGTAAGGGGCCTGGGATAGAAAATCAGCCCCAGCATTTT. The chain carries TRBV19 and TRBJ1-5; D perhaps matches TRBD1 (5 bases). The CDR3 length is 15 residues. In germline, CDR1 is LNHDA, CDR2 SQIVND (reference sequence). V lost 7 bases to trimming and J lost 4 bases, with 17 bases between them.